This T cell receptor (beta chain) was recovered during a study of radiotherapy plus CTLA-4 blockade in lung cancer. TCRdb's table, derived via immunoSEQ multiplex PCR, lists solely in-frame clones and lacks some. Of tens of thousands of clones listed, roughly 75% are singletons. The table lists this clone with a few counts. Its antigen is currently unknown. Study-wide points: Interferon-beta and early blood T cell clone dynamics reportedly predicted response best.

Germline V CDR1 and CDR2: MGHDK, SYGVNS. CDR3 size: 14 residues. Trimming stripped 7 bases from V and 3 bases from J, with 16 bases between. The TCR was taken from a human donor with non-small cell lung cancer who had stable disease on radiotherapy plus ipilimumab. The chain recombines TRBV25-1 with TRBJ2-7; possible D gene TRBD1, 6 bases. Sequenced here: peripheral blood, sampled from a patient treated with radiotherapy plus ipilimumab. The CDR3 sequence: CASTPGHRNYEQYF. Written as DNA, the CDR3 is TGTGCCAGCACACCGGGACACAGGAACTACGAGCAGTACTTC.